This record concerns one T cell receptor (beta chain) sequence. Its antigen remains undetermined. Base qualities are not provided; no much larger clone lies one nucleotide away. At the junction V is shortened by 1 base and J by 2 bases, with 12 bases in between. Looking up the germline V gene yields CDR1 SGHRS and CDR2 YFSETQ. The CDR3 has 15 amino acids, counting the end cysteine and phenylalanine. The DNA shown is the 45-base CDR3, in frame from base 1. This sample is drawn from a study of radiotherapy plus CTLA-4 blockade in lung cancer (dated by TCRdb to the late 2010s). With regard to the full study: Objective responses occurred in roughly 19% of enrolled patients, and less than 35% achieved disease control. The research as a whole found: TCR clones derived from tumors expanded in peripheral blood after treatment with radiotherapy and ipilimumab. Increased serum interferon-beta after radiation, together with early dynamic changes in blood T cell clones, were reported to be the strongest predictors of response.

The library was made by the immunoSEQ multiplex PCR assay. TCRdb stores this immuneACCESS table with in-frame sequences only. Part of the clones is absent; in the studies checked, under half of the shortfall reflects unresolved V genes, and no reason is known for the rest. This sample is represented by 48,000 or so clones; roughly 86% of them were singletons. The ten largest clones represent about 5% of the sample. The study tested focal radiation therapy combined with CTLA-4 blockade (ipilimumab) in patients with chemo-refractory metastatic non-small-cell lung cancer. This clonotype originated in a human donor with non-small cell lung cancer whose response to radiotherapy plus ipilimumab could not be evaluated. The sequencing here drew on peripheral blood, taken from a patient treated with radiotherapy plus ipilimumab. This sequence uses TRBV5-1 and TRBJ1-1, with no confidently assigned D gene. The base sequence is TGCGCCAGCAGCTTGACCATCGGGGAAAACACTGAAGCTTTCTTT. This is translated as CASSLTIGENTEAFF.